A single sample is the source of the 12 T cell receptor beta chains below, sequenced in a study of blood T cell repertoires in COVID-19. This table comes from immunoSEQ multiplex PCR, and its TCRdb copy is limited to in-frame clones, with some not included. The data contain 150,000 or so clones, 80% to 90% of them seen just once; the ten biggest clones take up 6% to 7%. Input material: peripheral blood. These receptors were obtained from a man older than 75 with acute or convalescent COVID-19.

The chain joins TRBV24-1 to TRBJ2-1; weak D call: TRBD1 (6 bases). The CDR3 has 15 residues. Trimming took 6 bases from V and 3 from J, leaving 14 bases between them. The germline CDR1 and CDR2 sequences are KGHDR and SFDVKD. DNA for the CDR3: TGTGCCACCAGTACGACAGGTGGAGGCTACAATGAGCAGTTCTTC. Protein: CATSTTGGGYNEQFF.

V gene TRBV2 combines with J gene TRBJ1-5, with 7 bases aligning to TRBD1. The CDR3 contains 15 residues. V lost 5 bases and J lost 4; bases outside the gene matches: 8. CDR1 and CDR2 from the germline V gene are SNHLY and FYNNEI. The CDR3 region has the DNA TGTGCCAGCAGTTTCTCCGGGACAGATAATCAGCCCCAGCATTTT. Protein sequence: CASSFSGTDNQPQHF.

This clone was detected once. This chain uses TRBV7-6 with TRBJ2-5, with D possibly being TRBD2 (5 bases). V dropped 2 bases and J dropped 5 bases, with 9 bases sitting between them. Germline V lookup: CDR1 SGHVS, CDR2 FNYEAQ. The CDR3 loop spans 13 amino acids. DNA for the CDR3: TGTGCCAGCAGCTTACCCCGCGGGGAGACCCAGTACTTC. Residues: CASSLPRGETQYF. Looking up the rest from reference TRBV7-6 and TRBJ2-5 gives the full variable domain: GAGVSQSPRYKVTKRGQDVALRCDPISGHVSLYWYRQALGQGPEFLTYFNYEAQQDKSGLPNDRFSAERPEGSISTLTIQRTEQRDSAMYRCASSLPRGETQYFGPGTRLLVL.

About this clone itself: Different DNA sequences within this sample yield the same CDR3. The chain couples TRBV12-3 or TRBV12-4 to TRBJ1-2, with 7 bases that match TRBD1. This CDR3 contains 13 residues. After removal of 6 bases from V and 3 bases from J, the junction contained 4 bases not matched to a gene. The CDR3: CASSLTGDYGYTF. CDR3 DNA sequence: TGTGCCAGCAGCCTCACAGGGGACTATGGCTACACCTTC.

There are a few counts of this clone. The gene calls are TRBV29-1 and TRBJ2-7; 8 nucleotides match TRBD1. Looked up from germline, CDR1 is SQVTM and CDR2 is ANQGSEA. V shed 7 bases and J 5 bases; nucleotides not matched to a gene: 7. This CDR3 contains 12 residues. CDR3 in amino acids: CSGWGQDHEQYF. CDR3 DNA sequence: TGCAGCGGCTGGGGACAGGACCACGAGCAGTACTTC.

The chain is built from TRBV6-1 and TRBJ1-2, with TRBD1 matching 7 bases. Germline CDR1 is MNHNS and CDR2 is SASEGT. V lost 2 bases, J lost 4 bases, and 4 bases stayed unmatched. The CDR3 runs to 14 residues. The CDR3 spells CASSESRGTYGYTF. The CDR3 DNA sequence: TGTGCCAGCAGTGAATCCAGGGGGACCTATGGCTACACCTTC.

The chain couples TRBV5-5 to TRBJ2-7; D may be TRBD1 (5 bases). CDR3 length equals 15 residues. Trimming removed 0 bases from V and 1 base from J, with 11 bases in between. Germline V gene lookup returns CDR1 SGHKS and CDR2 YYEKEE (reference sequence). The DNA for the CDR3 is TGTGCCAGCAGCTTGGAAAGGGGCACGTCCTACGAGCAGTACTTC. This sequence encodes CASSLERGTSYEQYF. The entire variable domain, with the rest obtained from reference TRBV5-5 and TRBJ2-7, is as follows: DAGVTQSPTHLIKTRGQQVTLRCSPISGHKSVSWYQQVLGQGPQFIFQYYEKEERGRGNFPDRFSARQFPNYSSELNVNALLLGDSALYLCASSLERGTSYEQYFGPGTRLTVT.

The chain employs TRBV5-1 and TRBJ2-1; 7 bases line up with TRBD1. The CDR3 is 16 amino acids. Germline assignment: CDR1 SGHRS and CDR2 YFSETQ. Losses at the gene ends were 5 bases for V and 5 bases for J; bases not matched to a gene: 13. CDR3 residues: CASSLGPTGLNNEQFF. In DNA form, the CDR3 reads TGCGCCAGCAGTCTTGGTCCGACAGGGTTGAACAATGAGCAGTTCTTC. Using reference TRBV5-1 and TRBJ2-1 for the parts outside the CDR3, the full variable domain is KAGVTQTPRYLIKTRGQQVTLSCSPISGHRSVSWYQQTPGQGLQFLFEYFSETQRNKGNFPGRFSGRQFSNSRSEMNVSTLELGDSALYLCASSLGPTGLNNEQFFGPGTRLTVL.

The V gene is TRBV28, the J gene TRBJ2-7; TRBD1 aligns across 7 bases. Germline CDR1 reads MDHEN; CDR2 reads SYDVKM. Germline trimming cut 6 bases from V and 4 bases from J; bases unmatched to any gene: 3. The CDR3 totals 12 residues. The CDR3 loop reads CASRQQGYEQYF. CDR3 DNA sequence: TGTGCCAGCAGGCAACAGGGGTACGAGCAGTACTTC.

The chain employs TRBV19 and TRBJ2-5, with TRBD2 as a possible D gene (7 bases). V was pared by 5 bases and J by 8 bases, with 15 bases between. Germline V gene sequence: CDR1 LNHDA, CDR2 SQIVND (reference sequence). The length of the CDR3 is 13 residues. CDR3 region: CASSLRGAGTQYF. The CDR3 DNA is TGTGCCAGTAGTCTTCGGGGGGCCGGAACCCAGTACTTC.

The rearrangement links TRBV7-2 to TRBJ2-3; TRBD2 might be the D (5 bases). Germline values: CDR1 SGHTA, CDR2 FQGNSA. V was shortened by 3 bases and J by 3 bases, with 10 bases between the two germline ends. The CDR3 sequence is 14 residues long. The CDR3 DNA reads TGTGCCAGCAGCTTTATGAGGGTGACAGATACGCAGTATTTT. Its protein is CASSFMRVTDTQYF.

The chain has TRBV28 and TRBJ1-4, with 9 bases matching TRBD1. V dropped 7 bases and J dropped 4; count of bases not matched to a gene: 7. The germline CDR1 and CDR2 sequences are MDHEN and SYDVKM. The CDR3 runs 15 residues. CDR3 in DNA: TGTGCCAGCACGTCGGACAGGGGAAATAATGAAAAACTGTTTTTT. Protein: CASTSDRGNNEKLFF.